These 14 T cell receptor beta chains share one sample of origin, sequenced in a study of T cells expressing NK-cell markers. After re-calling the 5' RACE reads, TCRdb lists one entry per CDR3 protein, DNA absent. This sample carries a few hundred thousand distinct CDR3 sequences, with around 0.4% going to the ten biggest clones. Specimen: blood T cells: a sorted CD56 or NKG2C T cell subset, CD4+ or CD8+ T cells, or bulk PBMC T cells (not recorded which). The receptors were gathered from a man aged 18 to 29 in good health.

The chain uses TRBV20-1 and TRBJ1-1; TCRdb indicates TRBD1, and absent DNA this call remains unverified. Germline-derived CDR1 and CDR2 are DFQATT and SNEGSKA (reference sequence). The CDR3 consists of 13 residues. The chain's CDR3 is CSAARDRVLQAFF.

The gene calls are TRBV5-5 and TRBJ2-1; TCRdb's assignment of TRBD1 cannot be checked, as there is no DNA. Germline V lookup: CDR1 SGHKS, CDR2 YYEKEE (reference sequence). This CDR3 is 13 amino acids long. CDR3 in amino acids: CASRPTQDNEQFF.

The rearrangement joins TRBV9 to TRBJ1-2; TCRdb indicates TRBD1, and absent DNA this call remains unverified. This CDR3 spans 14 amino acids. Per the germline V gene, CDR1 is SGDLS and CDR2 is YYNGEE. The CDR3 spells CASSPGGRASGYTF. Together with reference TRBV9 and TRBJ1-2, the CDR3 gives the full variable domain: DSGVTQTPKHLITATGQRVTLRCSPRSGDLSVYWYQQSLDQGLQFLIQYYNGEERAKGNILERFSAQQFPDLHSELNLSSLELGDSALYFCASSPGGRASGYTFGSGTRLTVV.

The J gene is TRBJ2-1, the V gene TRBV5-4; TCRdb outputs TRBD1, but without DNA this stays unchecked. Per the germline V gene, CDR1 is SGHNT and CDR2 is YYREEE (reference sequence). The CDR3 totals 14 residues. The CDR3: CASSLRQGLDEQFF.

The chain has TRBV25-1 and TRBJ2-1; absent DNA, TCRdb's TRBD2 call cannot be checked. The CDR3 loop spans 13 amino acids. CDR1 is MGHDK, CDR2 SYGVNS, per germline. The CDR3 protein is CASVTSGRLEQFF.

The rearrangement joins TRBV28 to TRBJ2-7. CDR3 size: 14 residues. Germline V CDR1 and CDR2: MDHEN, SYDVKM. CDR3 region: CASRLSGGSYEQYF.

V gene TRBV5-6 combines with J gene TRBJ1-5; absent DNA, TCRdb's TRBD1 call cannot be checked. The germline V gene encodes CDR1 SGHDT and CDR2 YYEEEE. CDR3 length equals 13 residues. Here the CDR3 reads CASSTQTGAPQHF.

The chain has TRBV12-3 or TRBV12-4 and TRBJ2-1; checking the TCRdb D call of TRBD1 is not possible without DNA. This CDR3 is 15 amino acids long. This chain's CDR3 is CASSLSTGPYNEQFF.

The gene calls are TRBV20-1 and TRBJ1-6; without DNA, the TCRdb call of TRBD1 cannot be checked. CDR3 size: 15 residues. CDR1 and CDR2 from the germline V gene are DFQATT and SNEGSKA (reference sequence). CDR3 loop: CSARPGGGVNSPLHF.

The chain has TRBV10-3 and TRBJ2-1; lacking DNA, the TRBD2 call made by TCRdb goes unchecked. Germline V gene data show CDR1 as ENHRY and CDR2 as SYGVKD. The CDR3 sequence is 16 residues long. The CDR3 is CAISGTGTSDYNEQFF.

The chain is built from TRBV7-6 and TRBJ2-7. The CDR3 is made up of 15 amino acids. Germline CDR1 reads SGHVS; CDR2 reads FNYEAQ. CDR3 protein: CASSLGRGNTYEQYF.

CDR3: CSAGTGEHNEQFF. This rearrangement joins TRBV29-1 to TRBJ2-1; the TCRdb D gene call, TRBD1, has no DNA to confirm it. This CDR3 spans 13 amino acids. CDR1 and CDR2 (germline): SQVTM, ANQGSEA.

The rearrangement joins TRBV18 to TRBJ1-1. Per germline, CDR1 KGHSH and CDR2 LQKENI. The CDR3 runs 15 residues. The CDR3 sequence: CASSPSAGMNTEAFF.

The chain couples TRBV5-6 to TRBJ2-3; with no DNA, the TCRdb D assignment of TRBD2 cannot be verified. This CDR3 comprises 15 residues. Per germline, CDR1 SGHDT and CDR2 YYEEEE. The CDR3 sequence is CASSWEEGNTDTQYF.